This T cell receptor (beta chain) was obtained from a study of T cells in Graves' hyperthyroidism and ophthalmopathy. Study information: Peripheral blood was drawn at first diagnosis, prior to all treatment.

Out of around 10 ml of fresh peripheral blood came the PBMCs. Using RNA transcripts as the source, TCR beta CDR3 regions were amplified. Primed by the HTBI set, a first-round RT-PCR was run on the TCR CDR3. TCRdb used MiXCR to reprocess the multiplex PCR reads, holding one entry per CDR3 protein. Of about 590,000 distinct CDR3 sequences detected, 13% to 15% appear once; the ten largest clones hold about 7%. About this clonotype: As yet, its antigen is unknown. Since no conserved phenylalanine or tryptophan closes the CDR3, a read error is the likely cause.

Study observations and caveats: Stable hyperthyroidism was separated from ophthalmopathy by a model based on 13 V-J features.

CDR1 and CDR2 from the germline V gene are SQVTM and ANQGSEA. This CDR3 region has 13 residues. The germline V and J ends were trimmed by 2 bases and 1 base, with 8 bases remaining between them. The receptor was derived from a woman aged 18-30 years with Graves' ophthalmopathy. Sequenced sample: blood. The V gene is TRBV29-1, the J gene TRBJ1-1; a possible D gene is TRBD1 (6 bases). The CDR3 region is CSVERGWNTEAFL. DNA for the CDR3: TGCAGCGTTGAAAGGGGGTGGAACACTGAAGCTTTCCTT.